The rows below give T cell receptor beta chains drawn from one sample of a study of blood T cell repertoires in COVID-19. TCRdb keeps only in-frame clones here, not all; method: immunoSEQ multiplex PCR. The repertoire holds roughly 290,000 clones, with roughly 85% as singletons. Sequencing was performed on PBMCs or T cells enriched from blood (not recorded which). Every receptor here comes from a man aged 30 to 45 who had recovered from COVID-19. Both conserved end residues are part of each CDR3. D genes are given only for firm matches. For some rows the clone size is stated as once, few or many, or as a class when expanded; others skip it.

CDR3aa	CDR3nt	d_gene	abundance	v_gene	j_gene
CASSLSGGEQYF	TGTGCCAGCAGTTTATCAGGGGGGGAGCAGTACTTC	.	.	TRBV12-3/TRBV12-4	TRBJ2-7
CASSLGGEGSGNIQYF	TGTGCCAGCAGCTTGGGTGGAGAGGGGAGCGGGAACATTCAGTACTTC	.	.	TRBV7-3	TRBJ2-4
CASSFDPGTGGLTEAFF	TGTGCCAGCAGCTTCGACCCCGGGACAGGGGGCTTAACTGAAGCTTTCTTT	TRBD1	.	TRBV2	TRBJ1-1
CASSRSGVTNYGYTF	TGTGCCAGCAGCCGGTCAGGGGTCACTAACTATGGCTACACCTTC	.	.	TRBV3-1/TRBV3-2	TRBJ1-2
CASSPRDRVSFSGNTIYF	TGTGCCAGCAGCCCCCGGGACAGGGTTTCTTTCTCTGGAAACACCATATATTTT	TRBD1	once	TRBV9	TRBJ1-3
CASSSRTQSYEQYF	TGTGCCAGCAGCTCAAGGACACAATCCTACGAGCAGTACTTC	.	.	TRBV11-1	TRBJ2-7
CASSYAYGTSGGTDTQYF	TGTGCCAGCAGTTACGCGTATGGGACTAGCGGGGGCACAGATACGCAGTATTTT	TRBD2	.	TRBV6-2/TRBV6-3	TRBJ2-3
CAWTPGAVGYTF	TGTGCCTGGACCCCCGGCGCGGTCGGTTACACCTTC	.	.	TRBV30	TRBJ1-2
CASSPRGASGNTIYF	TGTGCCAGCAGCCCACGCGGGGCCTCTGGAAACACCATATATTTT	.	once	TRBV9	TRBJ1-3
CASSDFRGLADTQYF	TGTGCCAGCAGCGACTTCAGGGGATTGGCAGATACGCAGTATTTT	.	.	TRBV5-8	TRBJ2-3
CASSSALGGSYNSPLHF	TGTGCCAGCAGCTCCGCCCTAGGGGGCTCCTATAATTCACCCCTCCACTTT	.	.	TRBV7-9	TRBJ1-6
CASSSIPATAYEQYF	TGTGCCAGCAGCTCGATCCCCGCGACAGCCTACGAGCAGTACTTC	.	.	TRBV7-8	TRBJ2-7
CASSIGTQGPPWPLHF	TGCGCCAGCAGTATAGGGACTCAGGGCCCTCCTTGGCCCCTCCACTTT	.	few	TRBV23-1	TRBJ1-6
CASSIEGHGYTF	TGTGCCAGTAGTATAGAGGGGCACGGCTACACCTTC	.	.	TRBV19	TRBJ1-2
CASSVGGRGLNGYTF	TGTGCCAGCAGTGTAGGGGGCAGGGGGCTTAATGGCTACACCTTC	TRBD1	.	TRBV2	TRBJ1-2
CASSPTTGTEAFF	TGTGCCAGCTCACCAACCACGGGCACTGAAGCTTTCTTT	.	.	TRBV18	TRBJ1-1
CASSYRRDRGLNTEAFF	TGTGCCAGCAGTTACCGTCGGGACAGGGGGCTGAACACTGAAGCTTTCTTT	TRBD1	.	TRBV6-2/TRBV6-3	TRBJ1-1
CASSLGLGGTQYF	TGTGCCAGCAGCTTAGGCCTTGGCGGGACCCAGTACTTC	.	.	TRBV11-2	TRBJ2-5
CASSPRGGRSTDTQYF	TGTGCCAGCTCACCGCGGGGTGGGCGTAGCACAGATACGCAGTATTTT	.	once	TRBV18	TRBJ2-3
CATHMTGNTGELFF	TGTGCCACCCATATGACAGGGAACACCGGGGAGCTGTTTTTT	.	few	TRBV10-3	TRBJ2-2
CASSPSPGYSPLHF	TGTGCCAGCAGCCCCAGTCCAGGTTACTCACCCCTCCACTTT	.	.	TRBV7-2	TRBJ1-6
CASARGGMKTQYF	TGTGCCAGCGCCCGGGGGGGGATGAAGACCCAGTACTTC	TRBD2	once	TRBV6-5	TRBJ2-5
CASSEVKWGRGWTYEQYF	TGTGCCAGCAGTGAAGTAAAGTGGGGCAGGGGGTGGACCTACGAGCAGTACTTC	TRBD1	.	TRBV6-1	TRBJ2-7
CASRGETANTEAFF	TGTGCCAGCAGAGGCGAGACAGCGAACACTGAAGCTTTCTTT	.	.	TRBV6-5	TRBJ1-1
CAISREGYEQYF	TGTGCCATCAGCAGGGAGGGTTACGAGCAGTACTTC	TRBD2	.	TRBV10-3	TRBJ2-7
CASSRRRDSNTGELFF	TGTGCCAGCAGCCGCCGCCGGGACAGTAACACCGGGGAGCTGTTTTTT	TRBD1	.	TRBV5-6	TRBJ2-2
CASSLRGGPYEQYF	TGTGCCAGCAGTTTACGGGGGGGCCCCTACGAGCAGTACTTC	TRBD2	.	TRBV27	TRBJ2-7
CASSRAGNTEAFF	TGTGCCAGCTCGCGAGCAGGGAACACTGAAGCTTTCTTT	.	once	TRBV18	TRBJ1-1
CASSIVSSYNEQFF	TGTGCCAGTAGTATCGTCAGCTCCTACAATGAGCAGTTCTTC	.	.	TRBV19	TRBJ2-1
CASSSNRQGESYTF	TGCGCCAGCAGCTCCAATCGACAGGGGGAAAGCTACACCTTC	TRBD1	.	TRBV5-1	TRBJ1-2
CASSPRAGTGYNEQFF	TGTGCCAGCAGCCCCCGGGCAGGGACAGGGTACAATGAGCAGTTCTTC	TRBD1	.	TRBV7-3	TRBJ2-1
CASSPPGSWETQYF	TGTGCCAGCAGCCCTCCTGGGAGTTGGGAGACCCAGTACTTC	.	once	TRBV7-8	TRBJ2-5
CASSPPGTGGVTEAFF	TGTGCCAGCAGCCCACCCGGGACAGGGGGCGTCACTGAAGCTTTCTTT	TRBD1	.	TRBV7-9	TRBJ1-1
CASSLGLAENEQFF	TGTGCCAGCAGCTTGGGACTAGCGGAGAATGAGCAGTTCTTC	TRBD2	.	TRBV7-2	TRBJ2-1
CASSLRDRAYGYTF	TGTGCCAGCAGCTTAAGAGACAGGGCGTATGGCTACACCTTC	TRBD1	.	TRBV5-5	TRBJ1-2
CSVVGQLYEQYF	TGCAGCGTTGTTGGGCAGCTCTACGAGCAGTACTTC	.	.	TRBV29-1	TRBJ2-7
CASSPGILAGVNTGELFF	TGCGCCAGCAGCCCGGGAATACTAGCGGGGGTGAACACCGGGGAGCTGTTTTTT	TRBD2	many	TRBV5-1	TRBJ2-2
CASSLESQQGYTF	TGTGCCAGCAGCTTGGAGTCCCAACAGGGCTACACCTTC	.	.	TRBV5-6	TRBJ1-2
CASSLQTSGTDTQYF	TGCGCCAGCAGCCTTCAGACTAGCGGCACAGATACGCAGTATTTT	TRBD2	.	TRBV4-3	TRBJ2-3